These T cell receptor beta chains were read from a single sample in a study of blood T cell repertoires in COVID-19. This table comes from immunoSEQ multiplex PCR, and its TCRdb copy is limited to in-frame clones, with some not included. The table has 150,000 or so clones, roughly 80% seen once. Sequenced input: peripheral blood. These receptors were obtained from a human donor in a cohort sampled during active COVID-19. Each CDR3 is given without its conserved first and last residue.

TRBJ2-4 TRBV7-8 ASSLGSGRNIQY
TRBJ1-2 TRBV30 AWSVPARGGYT
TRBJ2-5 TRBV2 ASTDTGLALETQY
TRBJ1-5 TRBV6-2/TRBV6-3 ASSYSTGRGVSRNQPQH
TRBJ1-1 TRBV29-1 SVETDGRRTEAF
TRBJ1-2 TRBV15 ATSRPRPRDRENYGYT
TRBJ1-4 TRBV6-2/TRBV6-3 ASSYQQGRNEKLF
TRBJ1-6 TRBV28 AIESYNSPLH
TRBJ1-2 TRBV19 ASSTGQGRMGYT
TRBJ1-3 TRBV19 ASSPGGLGGNTIY
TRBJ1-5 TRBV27 ASSFQGGQPQH
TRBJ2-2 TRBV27 ASSFYPSGGPGELF
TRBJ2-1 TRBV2 ASRAYNEQF
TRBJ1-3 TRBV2 ASRVGQGFSGNTIY
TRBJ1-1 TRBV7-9 ASSGETEAF
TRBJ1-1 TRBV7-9 ASSSPFGQANTEAF
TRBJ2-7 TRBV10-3 AISDRGWYEQY
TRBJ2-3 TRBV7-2 ASSSTGNGGDTQY
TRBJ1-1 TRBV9 ASSRRPYTEAF
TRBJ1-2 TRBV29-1 SVEELGQNRNGYT